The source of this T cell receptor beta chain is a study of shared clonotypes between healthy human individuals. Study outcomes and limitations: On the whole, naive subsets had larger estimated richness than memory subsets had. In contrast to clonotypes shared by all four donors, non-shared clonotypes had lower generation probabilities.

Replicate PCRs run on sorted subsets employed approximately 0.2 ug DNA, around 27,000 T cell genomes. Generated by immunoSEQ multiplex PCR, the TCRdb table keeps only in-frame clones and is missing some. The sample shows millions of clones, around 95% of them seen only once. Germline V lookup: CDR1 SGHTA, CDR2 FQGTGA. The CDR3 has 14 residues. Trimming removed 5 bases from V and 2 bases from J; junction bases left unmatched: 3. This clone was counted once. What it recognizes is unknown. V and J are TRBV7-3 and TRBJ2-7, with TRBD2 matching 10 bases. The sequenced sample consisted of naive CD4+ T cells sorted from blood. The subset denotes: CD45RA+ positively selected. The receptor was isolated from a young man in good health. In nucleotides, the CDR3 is TGTGCCAGCAGCGTTAGCGGGGGGACCTACGAGCAGTACTTC. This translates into CASSVSGGTYEQYF.